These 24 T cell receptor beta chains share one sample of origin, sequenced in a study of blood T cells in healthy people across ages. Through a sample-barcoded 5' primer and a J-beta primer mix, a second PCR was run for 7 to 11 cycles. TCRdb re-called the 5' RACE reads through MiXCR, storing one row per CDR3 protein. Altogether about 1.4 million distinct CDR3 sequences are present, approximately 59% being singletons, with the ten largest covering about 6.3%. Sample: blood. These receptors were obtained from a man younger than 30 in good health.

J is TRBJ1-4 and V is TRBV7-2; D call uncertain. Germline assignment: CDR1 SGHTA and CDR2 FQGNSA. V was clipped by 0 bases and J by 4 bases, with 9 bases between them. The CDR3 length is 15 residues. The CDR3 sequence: CASSLARASNEKLFF. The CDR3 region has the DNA TGTGCCAGCAGCTTAGCTAGGGCCAGTAATGAAAAACTGTTTTTT.

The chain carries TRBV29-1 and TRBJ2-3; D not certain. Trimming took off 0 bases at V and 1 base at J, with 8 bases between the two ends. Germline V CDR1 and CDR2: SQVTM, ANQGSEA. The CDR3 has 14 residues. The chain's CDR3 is CSVEELSGTDTQYF. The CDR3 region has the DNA TGCAGCGTTGAAGAACTGTCAGGCACAGATACGCAGTATTTT.

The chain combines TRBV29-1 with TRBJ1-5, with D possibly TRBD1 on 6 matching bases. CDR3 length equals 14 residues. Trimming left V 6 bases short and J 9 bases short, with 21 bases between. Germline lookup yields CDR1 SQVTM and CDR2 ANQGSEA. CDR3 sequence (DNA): TGCAGCGTCGCCCCGAGGGACATGAAGCGGCCCCAGCATTTT. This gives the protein CSVAPRDMKRPQHF.

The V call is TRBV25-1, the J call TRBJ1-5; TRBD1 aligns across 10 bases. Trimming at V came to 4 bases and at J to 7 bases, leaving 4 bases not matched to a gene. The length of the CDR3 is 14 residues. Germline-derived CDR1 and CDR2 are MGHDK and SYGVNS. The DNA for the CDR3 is TGTGCCAGCAGTGGGGACAGGGGTGGGCAGCCCCAGCATTTT. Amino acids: CASSGDRGGQPQHF.

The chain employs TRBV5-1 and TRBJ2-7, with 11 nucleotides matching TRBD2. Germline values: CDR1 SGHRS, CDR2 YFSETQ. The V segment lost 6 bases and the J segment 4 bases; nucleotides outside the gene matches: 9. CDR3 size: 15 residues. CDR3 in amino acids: CASTRTSGGPYEQYF. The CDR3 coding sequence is TGCGCCAGCACCCGAACTAGCGGGGGCCCGTACGAGCAGTACTTC.

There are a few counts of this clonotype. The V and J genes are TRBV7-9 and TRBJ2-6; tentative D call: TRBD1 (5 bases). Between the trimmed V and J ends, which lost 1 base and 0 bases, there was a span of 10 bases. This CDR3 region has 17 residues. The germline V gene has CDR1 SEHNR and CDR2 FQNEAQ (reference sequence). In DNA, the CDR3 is TGTGCCAGCAGCTTAGGCCCCAGGGTCTCTGGGGCCAACGTCCTGACTTTC. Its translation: CASSLGPRVSGANVLTF.

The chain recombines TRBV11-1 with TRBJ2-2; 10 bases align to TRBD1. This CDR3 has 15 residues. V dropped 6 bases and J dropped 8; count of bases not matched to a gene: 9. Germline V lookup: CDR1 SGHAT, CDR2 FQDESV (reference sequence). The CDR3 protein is CASSPGTGEEGELFF. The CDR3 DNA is TGTGCCAGCAGTCCCGGGACAGGGGAAGAAGGGGAGCTGTTTTTT.

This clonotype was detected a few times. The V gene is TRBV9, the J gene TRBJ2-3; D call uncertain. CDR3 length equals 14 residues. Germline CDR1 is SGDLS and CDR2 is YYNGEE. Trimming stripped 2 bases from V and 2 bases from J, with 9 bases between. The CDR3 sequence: CASSVSSATDTQYF. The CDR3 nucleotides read TGTGCCAGCAGCGTCTCTTCCGCCACAGATACGCAGTATTTT. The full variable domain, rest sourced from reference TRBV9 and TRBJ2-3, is DSGVTQTPKHLITATGQRVTLRCSPRSGDLSVYWYQQSLDQGLQFLIQYYNGEERAKGNILERFSAQQFPDLHSELNLSSLELGDSALYFCASSVSSATDTQYFGPGTRLTVL.

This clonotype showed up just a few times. The CDR3 reads CASSFRIDLPEQYF. The CDR3 nucleotides read TGTGCCAGCAGTTTCCGAATCGACCTCCCCGAGCAGTACTTC. The V call is TRBV6-2 or TRBV6-3, the J call TRBJ2-7; no clear D gene. Trimming cost V 4 bases and J 6 bases, with 16 bases left between them. Germline V CDR1 and CDR2: MNHEY, SVGEGT. CDR3 size: 14 residues.

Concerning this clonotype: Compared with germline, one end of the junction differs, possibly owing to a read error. The CDR3 nucleotides read TGTGCCAGCAGTTCCCGGGTCGGAATGAGCGAGCAGTACTTT. It translates to CASSSRVGMSEQYF. The chain links TRBV12-3 or TRBV12-4 to TRBJ2-7; D remains ambiguous. CDR3 length: 14 amino acids.

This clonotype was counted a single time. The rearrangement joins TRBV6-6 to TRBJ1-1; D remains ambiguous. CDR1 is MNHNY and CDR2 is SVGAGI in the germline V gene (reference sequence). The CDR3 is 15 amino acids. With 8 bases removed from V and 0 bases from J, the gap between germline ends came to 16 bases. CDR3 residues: CASSTPGVLNTEAFF. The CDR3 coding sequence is TGTGCCAGCTCTACACCCGGAGTCCTGAACACTGAAGCTTTCTTT.

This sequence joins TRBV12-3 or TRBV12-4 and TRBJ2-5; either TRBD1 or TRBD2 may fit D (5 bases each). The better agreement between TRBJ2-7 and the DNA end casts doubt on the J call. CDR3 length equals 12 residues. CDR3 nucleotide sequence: TGTGCCAGCAGTTTCGGGGCCCGCGAGCAGTACTTC. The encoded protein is CASSFGAREQYF.

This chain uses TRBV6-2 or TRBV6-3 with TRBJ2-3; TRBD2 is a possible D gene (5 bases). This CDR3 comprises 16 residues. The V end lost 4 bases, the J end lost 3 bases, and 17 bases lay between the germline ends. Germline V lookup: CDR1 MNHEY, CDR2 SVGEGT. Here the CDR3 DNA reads TGTGCCAGCAGTTCTGGACTCCGTCTCAAGACAGATACGCAGTATTTT. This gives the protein CASSSGLRLKTDTQYF.

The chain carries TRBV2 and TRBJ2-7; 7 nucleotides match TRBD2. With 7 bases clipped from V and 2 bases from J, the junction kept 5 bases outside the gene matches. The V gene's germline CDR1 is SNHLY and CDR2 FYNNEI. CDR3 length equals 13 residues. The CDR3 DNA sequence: TGTGCCAGCATGACTAGCCGACCCTACGAGCAGTACTTC. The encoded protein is CASMTSRPYEQYF.

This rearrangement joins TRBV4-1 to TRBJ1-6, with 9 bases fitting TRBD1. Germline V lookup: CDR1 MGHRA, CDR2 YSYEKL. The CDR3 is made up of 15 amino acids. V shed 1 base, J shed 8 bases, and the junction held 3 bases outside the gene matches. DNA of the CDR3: TGCGCCAGCAGCCAAGGCCGGGACAGGGATTCACCCCTCCACTTT. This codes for CASSQGRDRDSPLHF.

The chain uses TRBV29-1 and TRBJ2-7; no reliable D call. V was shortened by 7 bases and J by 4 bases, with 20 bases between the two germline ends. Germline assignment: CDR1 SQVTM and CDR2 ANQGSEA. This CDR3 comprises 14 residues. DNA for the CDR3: TGCAGCGCCGGCAACAGCTGGCCCTCTTACGAGCAGTACTTC. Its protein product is CSAGNSWPSYEQYF.

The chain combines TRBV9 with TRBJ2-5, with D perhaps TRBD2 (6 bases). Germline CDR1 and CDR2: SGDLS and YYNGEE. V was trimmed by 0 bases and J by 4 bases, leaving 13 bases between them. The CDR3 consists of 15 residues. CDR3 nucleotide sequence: TGTGCCAGCAGCGTAGCTAGTGGGGGACTAGAGACCCAGTACTTC. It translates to CASSVASGGLETQYF.

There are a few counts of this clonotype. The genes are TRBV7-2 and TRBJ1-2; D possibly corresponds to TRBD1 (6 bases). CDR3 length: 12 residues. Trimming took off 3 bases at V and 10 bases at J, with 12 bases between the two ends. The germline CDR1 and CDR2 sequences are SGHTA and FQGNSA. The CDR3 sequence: CASSFDRILYTF. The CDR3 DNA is TGTGCCAGCAGCTTTGACAGGATTCTCTACACCTTC.

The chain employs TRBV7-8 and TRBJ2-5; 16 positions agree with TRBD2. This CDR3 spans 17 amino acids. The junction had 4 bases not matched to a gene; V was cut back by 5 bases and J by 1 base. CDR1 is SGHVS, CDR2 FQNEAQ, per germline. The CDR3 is CASSVGTSGGAQETQYF. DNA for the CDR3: TGTGCCAGCAGCGTCGGGACTAGCGGGGGGGCCCAAGAGACCCAGTACTTC.

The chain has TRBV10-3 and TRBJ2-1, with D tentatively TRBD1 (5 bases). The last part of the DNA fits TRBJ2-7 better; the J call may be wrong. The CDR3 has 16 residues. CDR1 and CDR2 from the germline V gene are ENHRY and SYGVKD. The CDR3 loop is CAISEPRTSSYNEQYF. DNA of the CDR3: TGTGCCATCAGTGAGCCAAGGACAAGCTCCTACAATGAGCAGTACTTC.

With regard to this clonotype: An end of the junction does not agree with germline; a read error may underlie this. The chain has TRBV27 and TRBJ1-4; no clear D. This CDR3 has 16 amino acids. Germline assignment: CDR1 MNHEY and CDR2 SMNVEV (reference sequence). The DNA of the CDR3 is TGTGTCAGCAGTCTAACCGTCTCCGGGGCTAATGAAAAACTGTTTTTT. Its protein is CVSSLTVSGANEKLFF.

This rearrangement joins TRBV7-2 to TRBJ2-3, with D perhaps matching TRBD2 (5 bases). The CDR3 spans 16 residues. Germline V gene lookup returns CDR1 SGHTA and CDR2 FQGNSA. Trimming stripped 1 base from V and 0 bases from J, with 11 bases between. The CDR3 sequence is CASSLGASPSTDTQYF. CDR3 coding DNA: TGTGCCAGCAGCTTAGGGGCTAGCCCTAGCACAGATACGCAGTATTTT. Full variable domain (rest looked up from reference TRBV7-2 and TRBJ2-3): GAGVSQSPSNKVTEKGKDVELRCDPISGHTALYWYRQSLGQGLEFLIYFQGNSAPDKSGLPSDRFSAERTGGSVSTLTIQRTQQEDSAVYLCASSLGASPSTDTQYFGPGTRLTVL.

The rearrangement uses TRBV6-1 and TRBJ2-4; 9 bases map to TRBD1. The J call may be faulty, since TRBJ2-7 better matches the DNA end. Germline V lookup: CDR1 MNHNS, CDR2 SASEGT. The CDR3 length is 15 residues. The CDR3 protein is CASSDRQGGTYEQYF. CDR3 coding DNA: TGTGCCAGCAGTGACCGACAGGGGGGAACCTACGAGCAGTACTTC.

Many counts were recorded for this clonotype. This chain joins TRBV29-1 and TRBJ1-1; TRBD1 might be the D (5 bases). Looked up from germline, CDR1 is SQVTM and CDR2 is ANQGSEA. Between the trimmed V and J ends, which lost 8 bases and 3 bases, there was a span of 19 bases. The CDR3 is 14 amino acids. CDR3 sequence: CSPGAVRRDTEAFF. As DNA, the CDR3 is TGCAGCCCTGGGGCAGTACGAAGAGACACTGAAGCTTTCTTT.